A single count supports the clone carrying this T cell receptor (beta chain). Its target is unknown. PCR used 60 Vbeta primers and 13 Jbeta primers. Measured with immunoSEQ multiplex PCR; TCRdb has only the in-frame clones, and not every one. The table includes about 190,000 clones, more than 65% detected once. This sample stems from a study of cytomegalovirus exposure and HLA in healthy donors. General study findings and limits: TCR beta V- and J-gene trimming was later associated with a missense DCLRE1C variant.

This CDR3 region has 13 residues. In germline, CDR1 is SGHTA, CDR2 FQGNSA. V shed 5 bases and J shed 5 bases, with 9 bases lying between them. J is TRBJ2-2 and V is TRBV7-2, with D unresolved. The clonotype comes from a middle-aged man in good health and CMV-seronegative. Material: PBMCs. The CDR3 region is CASSLDGTGELFF. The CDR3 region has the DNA TGTGCCAGCAGCCTAGACGGGACCGGGGAGCTGTTTTTT.